This TCR beta chain was profiled in a study of tumor-infiltrating lymphocytes in primary liver carcinoma. Across the study: The patients presented with primary liver carcinoma, which was managed through surgical resection. Findings of the study overall: Samples were bulk unsorted, so CD4+ and CD8+ repertoires were not compared. Overlap in tumor-adjacent and tumor-blood pairs fell below that of tumor region pairs.

RNA was extracted from whole blood without cell sorting, alongside germline DNA. Patients carried chronic HBV infection without prior treatment. Notes on this clonotype: Antigen unknown. This likely comes from a read error, as the CDR3 has no conserved phenylalanine or tryptophan at its end.

Germline loops: CDR1 SGHAT, CDR2 FQNNGV. This CDR3 region has 11 residues. With 10 bases removed from V and 12 bases from J, the gap between germline ends came to 16 bases. TCR beta cDNA was made from 400 to 500 ng total RNA with a constant-region primer. Three nested multiplex PCR rounds, a slightly modified ARM-PCR method, built the TCR beta libraries. The study ran its first two PCR rounds for approximately 10 cycles each, using TRBV1-TRBV30 forward primers and a C-beta reverse primer. In TCRdb, the multiplex PCR reads were re-called with MiXCR into one record per CDR3 protein. The table records 300,000 to 400,000 distinct CDR3 sequences, approximately 60% of them present only once.

This TCR was sampled from a man aged 35 to 55 with primary liver carcinoma and hepatitis B virus infection. This rearrangement joins TRBV11-2 to TRBJ2-1; D gene ambiguous. Sequenced: peripheral blood. This CDR3 reads CANNSVKWQFL. DNA for the CDR3: TGTGCCAACAACTCCGTAAAATGGCAGTTCCTC.